Here is one T cell receptor (beta chain) with its context. This CDR3 has 16 amino acids. The J segment lost 7 bases and the V segment lost 2 bases, leaving 10 bases of the junction unmatched. CDR1 is GTSNPN, CDR2 SVGIG, per germline (reference sequence). The assay was immunoSEQ multiplex PCR, and TCRdb's table has in-frame clones only and misses some. The sample includes roughly 200,000 clones, roughly nine tenths of them seen just once. The sample originates from a study of blood T cell repertoires in COVID-19. Study details: T cells, B-cell-depleted T cells, or PBMCs supplied cDNA or gDNA.

Living in about two dozen US areas, the participants were between 18 and 89 years of age. Grouping used clinical history reported by participants in a survey and questionnaire. The sequence was collected from a woman in her forties or fifties in a cohort exposed to, infected with or recovered from COVID-19 (not recorded which). The genes are TRBV30 and TRBJ1-6, with TRBD1 identical over 8 bases. What was sequenced was PBMCs or T cells enriched from blood (not recorded which). CDR3 amino acids: CAWSSARTGRNSPLHF. CDR3 nucleotides: TGTGCCTGGAGTTCCGCCCGGACAGGGAGGAATTCACCCCTCCACTTT.